This TCR beta chain was documented in a study of tumor-infiltrating lymphocytes in localized non-small cell lung cancer (dated by TCRdb to the early 2020s). A note on the overall study: Patients whose samples were collected after neoadjuvant chemotherapy, as well as both smokers and never-smokers and several histologies, were included in the cohort. Resected tumor tissue and uninvolved lung tissue described as non-adjacent to the tumor were contributed by each patient, with both tissues obtained from the same patient. The same patients underwent several integrated assays, with TCR sequencing performed together with flow cytometry, multiplex immunofluorescence, RNA-seq, exome sequencing and proteomics. In total, the ICON cohort was made up of some 160 surgical patients who had localized non-small cell lung cancer and whose tumors were resected. For 55 to 70 patients, immunoSEQ T-cell fraction was compared between paired tumor and uninvolved lung.

The immunoSEQ assay used for TCR sequencing gave the T-cell fraction in both tumor and uninvolved lung tissue. On the study's bioinformatics: For survival analysis, patients were divided into high (upper tertile) and low (lower two tertiles) T-cell fraction groups, which were compared by log-rank test. Paired tumor versus uninvolved lung differences in T-cell fraction were tested with a signed-rank test. TCRdb mirrors the immuneACCESS table, restricted to in-frame sequences. Some clones are absent from its copies; in checked studies, under half trace to an unresolved V gene, and the reason for the others is unknown. V and J calls and clone size follow that table, whereas D and trimming were derived from the DNA. The sample data list around 13,000 clones, and roughly four fifths of these were observed just once. Roughly an eighth of the sample lies in the top ten. The first patient joined ICON in April 2016, and enrollment wrapped up when the last patient was enrolled in late 2018. A subcohort of 76 patients provided fresh tumor and matched uninvolved tissue for in-depth immune analyses, with TCR sequencing among those analyses. No cell sorting was done, and TCR sequencing was instead run on DNA isolated from bulk tissue.

Points on this clone: This receptor's antigen is unknown. The input lacks base qualities; no much larger clone sits a single base away.

Summary of the overall study and its limitations: TCR-derived T-cell fraction did not differ between the flow cytometry-defined immunotypes IM1 (good prognosis) and IM2 (poor prognosis). Because different pieces of the same tissue were used for different assays, technical variation could not be separated from intratumor heterogeneity. Consistent with immunofluorescence CD3 counts, TCRbeta sequencing supported greater T cell infiltration in tumors than in uninvolved lung tissue. Assay coverage differed among patients according to how much tissue was available, so only a subset of the cohort had TCR sequencing.

The sequencing input was uninvolved lung tissue not adjacent to the tumor. This TCR came from a human donor with non-small cell lung cancer.

The base sequence is TGTGCCAGCAGTCCTACCGGGAGCACTAATCAGCCCCAGCATTTT. This encodes CASSPTGSTNQPQHF. The V gene is TRBV7-9 and the J gene is TRBJ1-5; no D segment can be confidently identified. V and J lose 6 bases and 4 bases, and a span of 16 bases separates them. The CDR3 spans 15 residues, from the cysteine through the phenylalanine. Only the CDR3 DNA stays, 45 bases, in frame from base 1. CDR1 and CDR2, looked up from the germline V gene (reference sequence), are SEHNR and FQNEAQ.